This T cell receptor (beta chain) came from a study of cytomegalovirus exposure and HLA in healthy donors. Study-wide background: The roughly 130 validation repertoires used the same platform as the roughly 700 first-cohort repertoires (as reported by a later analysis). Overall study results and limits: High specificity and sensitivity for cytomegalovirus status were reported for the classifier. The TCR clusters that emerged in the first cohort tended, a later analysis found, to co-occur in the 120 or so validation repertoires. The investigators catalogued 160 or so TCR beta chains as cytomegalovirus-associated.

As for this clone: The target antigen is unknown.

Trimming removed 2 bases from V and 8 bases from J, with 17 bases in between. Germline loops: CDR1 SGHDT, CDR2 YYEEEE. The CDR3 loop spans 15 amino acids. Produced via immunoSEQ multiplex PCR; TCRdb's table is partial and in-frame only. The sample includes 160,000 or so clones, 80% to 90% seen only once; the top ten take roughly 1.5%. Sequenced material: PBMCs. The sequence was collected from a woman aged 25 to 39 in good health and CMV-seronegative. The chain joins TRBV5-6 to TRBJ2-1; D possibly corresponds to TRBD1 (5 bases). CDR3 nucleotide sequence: TGTGCCAGCAGCTTCTTTGACAGACCCGTGGATGAGCAGTTCTTC. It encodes CASSFFDRPVDEQFF.